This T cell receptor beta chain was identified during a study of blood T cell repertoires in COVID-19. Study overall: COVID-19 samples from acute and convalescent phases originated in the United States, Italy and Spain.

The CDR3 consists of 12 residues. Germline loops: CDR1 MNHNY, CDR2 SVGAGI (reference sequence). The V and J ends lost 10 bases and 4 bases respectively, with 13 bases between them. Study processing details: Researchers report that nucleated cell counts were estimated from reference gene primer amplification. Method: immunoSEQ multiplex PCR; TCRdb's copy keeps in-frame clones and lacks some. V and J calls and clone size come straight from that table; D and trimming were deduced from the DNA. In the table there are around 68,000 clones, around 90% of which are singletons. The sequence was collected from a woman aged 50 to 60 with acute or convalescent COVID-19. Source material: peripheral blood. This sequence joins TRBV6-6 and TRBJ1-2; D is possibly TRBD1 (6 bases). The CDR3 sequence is CATLDRPYGYTF. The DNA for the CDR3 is TGTGCCACCTTGGACAGACCCTATGGCTACACCTTC.